These 28 T cell receptor beta chains originate from one sample sequenced in a study of T cells after yellow fever vaccination. A single record per CDR3 protein comes from TCRdb applying MiXCR to the 5' RACE reads. The repertoire holds around 140,000 distinct CDR3 sequences, with 6.6% as singletons. This specimen was CD4+ T cells sorted from PBMCs, taken 10 days after the yellow fever booster vaccination. The receptor set was obtained from a young man who received the YFV17D yellow fever vaccine.

This clonotype was detected only a few times. V is TRBV7-2 and J is TRBJ1-1; no clear D. The V gene lost 3 bases and the J gene lost 5 bases, with 16 bases spanning the gap. The germline V gene encodes CDR1 SGHTA and CDR2 FQGNSA. This CDR3 spans 15 amino acids. In DNA, the CDR3 is TGTGCCAGCAGCTTTGTACCAAGGTTTGGGACTGAAGCTTTCTTT. Translating gives CASSFVPRFGTEAFF.

In this sample, this clonotype turned up many times. The rearrangement uses TRBV7-6 and TRBJ2-1; possibly TRBD2 for D (6 bases). The CDR3 extends over 16 amino acids. Trimming took 5 bases from V and 10 from J, leaving 24 bases between them. The germline V gene has CDR1 SGHVS and CDR2 FNYEAQ. The CDR3 sequence: CASSLTREPTWREQFF. CDR3 coding DNA: TGTGCCAGCAGCCTCACCCGGGAGCCGACTTGGAGGGAGCAGTTCTTC.

The sample holds many counts of this clonotype. The J gene is TRBJ2-1, the V gene TRBV29-1; possibly TRBD2 for D (5 bases). Germline CDR1 and CDR2: SQVTM and ANQGSEA. This CDR3 has 14 amino acids. The V and J ends lost 7 bases and 1 base respectively, with 14 bases between them. DNA of the CDR3: TGCAGCGGCCGAGGGTTTTCTTCCTACAATGAGCAGTTCTTC. Translating gives CSGRGFSSYNEQFF.

Ten or more counts support this clonotype. The chain has TRBV5-4 and TRBJ2-6; 8 nucleotides agree with TRBD1. There are 18 residues in the CDR3. Trimming removed 3 bases from V and 2 bases from J; junction bases left unmatched: 10. Germline V CDR1 and CDR2: SGHNT, YYREEE (reference sequence). The CDR3 DNA reads TGTGCCAGCAGCTCGTGGAGGACAGGGTCGACTGGGGCCAACGTCCTGACTTTC. Translating gives CASSSWRTGSTGANVLTF. The whole variable domain, remainder taken from reference TRBV5-4 and TRBJ2-6, is ETGVTQSPTHLIKTRGQQVTLRCSSQSGHNTVSWYQQALGQGPQFIFQYYREEENGRGNFPPRFSGLQFPNYSSELNVNALELDDSALYLCASSSWRTGSTGANVLTFGAGSRLTVL.

At least ten counts were recorded for this clonotype. V is TRBV12-3 or TRBV12-4 and J is TRBJ2-5; D perhaps matches TRBD2 (6 bases). The CDR3 runs to 14 residues. The V end was cut by 6 bases, the J end by 1 base, with 12 bases between. The CDR3 DNA is TGTGCCAGCAGGAAACTAGCCTCCCAAGAGACCCAGTACTTC. Amino acid sequence: CASRKLASQETQYF.

This clonotype showed up many times. The J gene is TRBJ2-1, the V gene TRBV5-1; 10 nucleotides line up with TRBD2. V shed 0 bases, J shed 8 bases, and the junction held 5 bases outside the gene matches. Per the germline V gene, CDR1 is SGHRS and CDR2 is YFSETQ. The CDR3 loop spans 15 amino acids. This CDR3 is CASSLATGTSDEQFF. The CDR3 DNA sequence: TGCGCCAGCAGCTTGGCAACCGGGACTAGCGATGAGCAGTTCTTC.

In its sample, this clonotype was seen many times. The J gene is TRBJ2-3, the V gene TRBV7-9; perhaps TRBD1 as D (6 bases). With 1 base removed from V and 9 bases from J, the gap between germline ends came to 20 bases. The CDR3 is 16 residues long. CDR1 is SEHNR, CDR2 FQNEAQ, per germline (reference sequence). The CDR3 DNA follows: TGTGCCAGCAGCTTAGGCGCAGGGGCTAATGGAGAGACGCAGTATTTT. Its protein product is CASSLGAGANGETQYF.

This clonotype came up many times. The CDR3 is CASSLMVLADTQYF. The CDR3 nucleotides read TGTGCCAGCAGCTTGATGGTTTTGGCAGATACGCAGTATTTT. This chain links TRBV7-2 with TRBJ2-3, with no clear D. Germline CDR1 is SGHTA and CDR2 is FQGNSA. V was clipped by 3 bases and J by 4 bases, with 11 bases between them. This CDR3 is built from 14 residues. Combining the CDR3 with reference TRBV7-2 and TRBJ2-3 gives the whole variable domain GAGVSQSPSNKVTEKGKDVELRCDPISGHTALYWYRQSLGQGLEFLIYFQGNSAPDKSGLPSDRFSAERTGGSVSTLTIQRTQQEDSAVYLCASSLMVLADTQYFGPGTRLTVL.

This clonotype showed up just a few times. The J gene is TRBJ2-5, the V gene TRBV5-1; weak D call: TRBD1 (5 bases). The ends were cut back, 4 bases at V and 2 bases at J, with 15 bases in the middle. The CDR3 extends over 15 amino acids. The V gene's germline CDR1 is SGHRS and CDR2 YFSETQ. The CDR3 here is CASSHIDSIQETQYF. The CDR3 DNA is TGCGCCAGCAGCCACATCGACAGCATTCAAGAGACCCAGTACTTC.

This clonotype was seen many times. This chain links TRBV6-1 with TRBJ2-4; D call uncertain. CDR1 is MNHNS, CDR2 SASEGT, per germline. V was pared by 4 bases and J by 9 bases, with 13 bases between. CDR3 length: 13 amino acids. CDR3 sequence reads: CASSVGPSGIQYF. In nucleotides, the CDR3 is TGTGCCAGCAGTGTAGGGCCCTCGGGCATTCAGTACTTC.

In this sample, this clonotype turned up many times. The chain couples TRBV25-1 to TRBJ2-7; the D call may be TRBD1 or TRBD2 (5 bases each). Germline V gene data show CDR1 as MGHDK and CDR2 as SYGVNS. V shed 8 bases and J shed 6 bases, with 14 bases lying between them. The CDR3 is 12 amino acids. CDR3 in amino acids: CASAAGASEQYF. The CDR3, as DNA: TGTGCCAGCGCCGCCGGGGCATCCGAGCAGTACTTC.

This clonotype was seen at least ten times. The V gene is TRBV15, the J gene TRBJ2-7; 7 positions match TRBD1. Per germline, CDR1 LNHNV and CDR2 YYDKDF (reference sequence). Trimming took 5 bases from V and 3 from J; bases not matched to a gene: 7. The CDR3 is 14 residues long. The CDR3 DNA reads TGTGCCACCAGCCCCCGGGACAGAGGCTACGAGCAGTACTTC. This sequence encodes CATSPRDRGYEQYF.

This clonotype was observed many times. The V gene is TRBV7-2, the J gene TRBJ2-3, with 9 positions matching TRBD1. CDR1 SGHTA and CDR2 FQGNSA come from the germline V gene. CDR3 size: 15 residues. After removal of 5 bases from V and 5 bases from J, the junction contained 8 bases not matched to a gene. As DNA, the CDR3 is TGTGCCAGCAGCATACAGGGACAGGGAGTAGATACGCAGTATTTT. Translated: CASSIQGQGVDTQYF.

CDR3 DNA: TGCGCCAGCAGCTTGGATCTGGACACTGAAGCTTTCTTT. This encodes CASSLDLDTEAFF. V gene TRBV5-1 combines with J gene TRBJ1-1, with D uncertain. Trimming stripped 0 bases from V and 3 bases from J, with 6 bases between. This CDR3 region has 13 residues. The germline V gene encodes CDR1 SGHRS and CDR2 YFSETQ.

This clonotype has just a few counts. The J gene is TRBJ2-4, the V gene TRBV12-3 or TRBV12-4; perhaps TRBD2 as D (5 bases). The CDR3 is made up of 14 amino acids. Trimming cost V 1 base and J 5 bases, with 9 bases left between them. This CDR3 is CASSLGGAENIQYF. Written as DNA, the CDR3 is TGTGCCAGCAGTTTAGGAGGAGCGGAAAACATTCAGTACTTC.

This clonotype occurred many times. This rearrangement joins TRBV20-1 to TRBJ1-4; 8 positions agree with TRBD1. Trimming at V came to 3 bases and at J to 8 bases, leaving 5 bases not matched to a gene. Germline loops: CDR1 DFQATT, CDR2 SNEGSKA (reference sequence). The length of the CDR3 is 13 residues. CDR3 sequence reads: CSARDRELEKLFF. The CDR3 DNA reads as TGCAGTGCTAGGGACAGGGAGTTGGAAAAACTGTTTTTT.

The CDR3 here is CSARGTSRETQYF. The CDR3 DNA reads as TGCAGTGCTAGAGGGACTAGCAGAGAGACCCAGTACTTC. The J gene is TRBJ2-5, the V gene TRBV20-1; 8 positions agree with TRBD2. Germline trimming cut 1 base from V and 4 bases from J; bases unmatched to any gene: 2. The CDR3 is made up of 13 amino acids. Germline CDR1 DFQATT, CDR2 SNEGSKA (reference sequence).

The table lists this clonotype with many counts. The V gene is TRBV3-1, the J gene TRBJ2-1; 9 positions agree with TRBD2. Germline assignment: CDR1 LGHDT and CDR2 YNNKEL (reference sequence). The CDR3 has 17 residues. The J segment lost 7 bases and the V segment lost 4 bases, leaving 14 bases of the junction unmatched. CDR3 amino acids: CASSPLRGRAKDNEQFF. CDR3 bases: TGTGCCAGCAGCCCTCTTCGCGGGAGGGCTAAGGATAATGAGCAGTTCTTC.

A remark on this clonotype: A much larger clone lies one base from this, so it may be a read error. This chain connects TRBV2 to TRBJ2-6, with D tentatively TRBD2 (6 bases). From germline, CDR1 is SNHLY and CDR2 FYNNEI. The CDR3 contains 13 residues. CDR3 loop: CASGGNGANILTF. Here the CDR3 DNA reads TGTGCCAGCGGGGGGAACGGGGCCAACATCCTGACTTTC.

The chain links TRBV5-4 to TRBJ2-1; D ambiguous. V shed 7 bases and J shed 3 bases, with 14 bases lying between them. Germline lookup yields CDR1 SGHNT and CDR2 YYREEE (reference sequence). The CDR3 totals 14 residues. DNA for the CDR3: TGTGCCAGCTCCGACCGGACCCTCTACAATGAGCAGTTCTTC. As protein: CASSDRTLYNEQFF.

This clonotype was found many times. J is TRBJ2-5 and V is TRBV20-1; 11 nucleotides line up with TRBD2. The ends lost 0 bases at V and 4 bases at J; junction bases unmatched: 4. Germline V gives CDR1 DFQATT, CDR2 SNEGSKA (reference sequence). This CDR3 has 15 amino acids. The CDR3 DNA is TGCAGTGCTAGAGATAGCGGGAGGGCCGGAGAGACCCAGTACTTC. Protein: CSARDSGRAGETQYF.

This clonotype has a count of ten or more. This chain joins TRBV3-1 and TRBJ1-1; 7 positions agree with TRBD1. The CDR3 runs to 14 residues. J was trimmed by 5 bases and V by 4 bases; bases with no gene match: 7. Germline V gene data show CDR1 as LGHDT and CDR2 as YNNKEL (reference sequence). CDR3 DNA: TGTGCCAGCAGCCGTACCGGGACAGCAACTGAAGCTTTCTTT. It encodes CASSRTGTATEAFF.

This clonotype showed up many times. The rearrangement uses TRBV4-2 and TRBJ2-2; 8 nucleotides agree with TRBD2. Trimming took 1 base from V and 4 from J; bases not matched to a gene: 11. The germline V gene encodes CDR1 LGHNA and CDR2 YNFKEQ. The CDR3 loop spans 18 amino acids. CDR3 in DNA: TGTGCCAGCAGCCAAGGCCCAGCGGGAGTGAGGGTCACCGGGGAGCTGTTTTTT. Translation: CASSQGPAGVRVTGELFF.

The table lists this clonotype with many counts. This chain links TRBV7-2 with TRBJ1-2; the D is unclear. From germline, CDR1 is SGHTA and CDR2 FQGNSA. The ends were cut back, 1 base at V and 4 bases at J, with 7 bases in the middle. CDR3 length equals 13 residues. The CDR3 coding sequence is TGTGCCAGCAGCTTAGGCAGCCTCTATGGCTACACCTTC. As protein: CASSLGSLYGYTF.

This clonotype was detected a few times. The chain combines TRBV5-1 with TRBJ2-5, with a tentative D call TRBD1 (5 bases). CDR1 and CDR2 (germline): SGHRS, YFSETQ. Deletions cut 2 bases from V and 2 bases from J, with 7 bases between. This CDR3 spans 13 amino acids. CDR3: CASSFSGQETQYF. The CDR3 DNA reads as TGCGCCAGCAGCTTCTCAGGGCAAGAGACCCAGTACTTC.

In its sample, this clonotype was seen many times. The chain's CDR3 is CSPSQGGDEKLFF. CDR3 nucleotides: TGCAGCCCTTCACAGGGGGGGGATGAAAAACTGTTTTTT. This rearrangement joins TRBV29-1 to TRBJ1-4, with 8 nucleotides matching TRBD1. CDR3 size: 13 residues. Trimming took 8 bases from V and 6 from J; bases not matched to a gene: 8. CDR1 is SQVTM and CDR2 is ANQGSEA in the germline V gene. The full variable domain, completed using reference TRBV29-1 and TRBJ1-4, is SAVISQKPSRDICQRGTSLTIQCQVDSQVTMMFWYRQQPGQSLTLIATANQGSEATYESGFVIDKFPISRPNLTFSTLTVSNMSPEDSSIYLCSPSQGGDEKLFFGSGTQLSVL.

This clonotype showed up many times. The V call is TRBV12-3 or TRBV12-4, the J call TRBJ2-1; 15 bases are shared with TRBD2. The CDR3 contains 16 residues. Trimming took 4 bases from V and 9 from J; bases not matched to a gene: 7. The CDR3 sequence is CASSSTGTSGRREQFF. Written as DNA, the CDR3 is TGTGCCAGCAGTTCTACCGGGACTAGCGGGAGGCGTGAGCAGTTCTTC.

This clonotype was counted ten times or more. This chain uses TRBV12-3 or TRBV12-4 with TRBJ2-2; 14 positions match TRBD2. Trimming removed 5 bases from V and 5 bases from J; junction bases left unmatched: 4. This CDR3 region has 16 residues. Written as DNA, the CDR3 is TGTGCCAGCAGTCGGACTAGCGGGAGGTCAACCGGGGAGCTGTTTTTT. Translating it yields CASSRTSGRSTGELFF.